This note documents a single T cell receptor (beta chain) sequence. The record originates from a study of blood T cell repertoires in COVID-19. This CDR3 has 12 residues. V lost 6 bases and J 4 bases, leaving 10 bases between the germline ends. Germline values: CDR1 MDHEN, CDR2 SYDVKM. Some clones are missing from TCRdb's copy, which holds only in-frame ones; the method was immunoSEQ multiplex PCR. Of approximately 160,000 clones in the sample, roughly 90% are singletons; the top ten hold more than 6.5%. The sequence came from a woman aged 50 to 60 who had recovered from COVID-19. The chain links TRBV28 to TRBJ2-7; D is uncertain. Sequencing used PBMCs or T cells enriched from blood (not recorded which). The CDR3 protein is CASSTIEYEQYF. The CDR3, as DNA: TGTGCCAGCAGCACTATCGAGTACGAGCAGTACTTC.